Listed below are T cell receptor beta chains from one sample, sequenced in a study of blood T cell repertoires in COVID-19. Clones were read by immunoSEQ multiplex PCR, and TCRdb kept only the in-frame ones, dropping some. The data contain roughly 99,000 clones, around 85% of them singletons. The sample comprised peripheral blood. The source is a woman at least 80 years old with acute or convalescent COVID-19. The CDR3 runs from the conserved cysteine through the conserved F or W. The order of the fields is V gene, J gene, D gene, clone size, CDR3 protein, CDR3 DNA. A D gene is named only where the DNA matches it firmly. Expanded clones are given a class, and other clones once, few, many or no size at all.

v_gene: TRBV5-1; j_gene: TRBJ2-7; d_gene: TRBD2; abundance: .; CDR3aa: CASSSGGSEKSYEQYF; CDR3nt: TGCGCCAGCAGCTCGGGGGGTTCGGAGAAATCCTACGAGCAGTACTTC
v_gene: TRBV19; j_gene: TRBJ2-3; d_gene: TRBD2; abundance: .; CDR3aa: CASGRGGSTDTQYF; CDR3nt: TGTGCCAGCGGGAGGGGGGGTAGCACAGATACGCAGTATTTT
v_gene: TRBV19; j_gene: TRBJ2-2; d_gene: TRBD2; abundance: .; CDR3aa: CASKLAGANTGELFF; CDR3nt: TGTGCCAGTAAGCTAGCGGGGGCGAACACCGGGGAGCTGTTTTTT
v_gene: TRBV6-5; j_gene: TRBJ1-2; d_gene: .; abundance: .; CDR3aa: CASDGQRTLYGYTF; CDR3nt: TGTGCCAGCGACGGACAGAGAACTCTTTATGGCTACACCTTC
v_gene: TRBV2; j_gene: TRBJ1-5; d_gene: .; abundance: .; CDR3aa: CASSESRSNQPQHF; CDR3nt: TGTGCCAGCAGTGAAAGCAGGTCCAATCAGCCCCAGCATTTT
v_gene: TRBV7-8; j_gene: TRBJ2-4; d_gene: .; abundance: .; CDR3aa: CASSLGGLAKNIQYF; CDR3nt: TGTGCCAGCAGCTTAGGGGGACTAGCCAAAAACATTCAGTACTTC
v_gene: TRBV5-1; j_gene: TRBJ2-1; d_gene: TRBD2; abundance: once; CDR3aa: CASSFGRGAAEQFF; CDR3nt: TGCGCCAGCAGCTTCGGGCGGGGGGCCGCCGAGCAGTTCTTC
v_gene: TRBV3-1/TRBV3-2; j_gene: TRBJ2-7; d_gene: TRBD2; abundance: few; CDR3aa: CASSQVFSGASYEQYF; CDR3nt: TGTGCCAGCAGCCAAGTTTTTAGCGGGGCATCCTACGAGCAGTACTTC
v_gene: TRBV4-3; j_gene: TRBJ2-5; d_gene: .; abundance: .; CDR3aa: CASSQGRPYGQETQYF; CDR3nt: TGCGCCAGCAGCCAAGGCAGGCCGTATGGTCAAGAGACCCAGTACTTC
v_gene: TRBV18; j_gene: TRBJ1-4; d_gene: TRBD1; abundance: once; CDR3aa: CASSPAPDRGSEKLFF; CDR3nt: TGTGCCAGCTCACCTGCACCGGACAGGGGTTCTGAAAAACTGTTTTTT
v_gene: TRBV29-1; j_gene: TRBJ1-1; d_gene: TRBD1; abundance: .; CDR3aa: CSVQGQGNTEAFF; CDR3nt: TGCAGCGTACAGGGACAGGGCAACACTGAAGCTTTCTTT
v_gene: TRBV7-9; j_gene: TRBJ1-1; d_gene: .; abundance: once; CDR3aa: CASSQGHLEAFF; CDR3nt: TGTGCCAGCAGCCAGGGACACCTAGAAGCTTTCTTT
v_gene: TRBV12-3/TRBV12-4; j_gene: TRBJ1-6; d_gene: .; abundance: .; CDR3aa: CASSLMRTSLHF; CDR3nt: TGTGCCAGCAGTTTAATGAGGACATCTCTCCACTTT
v_gene: TRBV7-2; j_gene: TRBJ1-1; d_gene: .; abundance: .; CDR3aa: CASSPDRMNTEAFF; CDR3nt: TGTGCCAGCAGCCCGGACAGAATGAACACTGAAGCTTTCTTT
v_gene: TRBV10-3; j_gene: TRBJ1-4; d_gene: .; abundance: .; CDR3aa: CATTDGTTNEKLFF; CDR3nt: TGTGCCACCACAGACGGTACAACTAATGAAAAACTGTTTTTT
v_gene: TRBV2; j_gene: TRBJ1-6; d_gene: .; abundance: .; CDR3aa: CASSEWASNSPLHF; CDR3nt: TGTGCCAGCAGTGAGTGGGCTTCCAATTCACCCCTCCACTTT
v_gene: TRBV2; j_gene: TRBJ2-5; d_gene: .; abundance: .; CDR3aa: CATNSQGIRETQYF; CDR3nt: TGTGCCACGAATAGTCAGGGGATTAGGGAGACCCAGTACTTC
v_gene: TRBV7-2; j_gene: TRBJ2-5; d_gene: .; abundance: .; CDR3aa: CASSLRGQETQYF; CDR3nt: TGTGCCAGCAGCTTAAGGGGGCAAGAGACCCAGTACTTC
v_gene: TRBV6-2/TRBV6-3; j_gene: TRBJ1-5; d_gene: .; abundance: once; CDR3aa: CASSNPSAWPPGPQHF; CDR3nt: TGTGCCAGCAGCAACCCTAGCGCCTGGCCACCAGGGCCCCAGCATTTT
v_gene: TRBV24-1; j_gene: TRBJ2-1; d_gene: TRBD2; abundance: .; CDR3aa: CATLLAGEYNEQFF; CDR3nt: TGTGCCACTCTGCTAGCGGGGGAATACAATGAGCAGTTCTTC
v_gene: TRBV28; j_gene: TRBJ2-3; d_gene: TRBD2; abundance: .; CDR3aa: CASSWWGGLSTDTQYF; CDR3nt: TGTGCCAGCAGTTGGTGGGGAGGGCTGAGCACAGATACGCAGTATTTT
v_gene: TRBV6-4; j_gene: TRBJ2-2; d_gene: .; abundance: .; CDR3aa: CASRPEQGSGELFF; CDR3nt: TGTGCCAGCAGACCCGAACAGGGTTCCGGGGAGCTGTTTTTT
v_gene: TRBV28; j_gene: TRBJ1-6; d_gene: TRBD1; abundance: .; CDR3aa: CASSLPRGKSPLHF; CDR3nt: TGTGCCAGCAGTTTACCCAGGGGGAAGTCACCCCTCCACTTT
v_gene: TRBV9; j_gene: TRBJ1-1; d_gene: TRBD1; abundance: few; CDR3aa: CASSVGSLGGQDTEAFF; CDR3nt: TGTGCCAGCAGCGTAGGATCCTTGGGGGGACAGGATACTGAAGCTTTCTTT
v_gene: TRBV6-5; j_gene: TRBJ2-3; d_gene: TRBD1; abundance: .; CDR3aa: CASRARTGPDTQYF; CDR3nt: TGTGCCAGCAGGGCCCGGACAGGGCCAGATACGCAGTATTTT
v_gene: TRBV11-2; j_gene: TRBJ2-5; d_gene: .; abundance: .; CDR3aa: CASSRQVWETQYF; CDR3nt: TGTGCCAGCAGTCGACAGGTCTGGGAGACCCAGTACTTC
v_gene: TRBV6-5; j_gene: TRBJ2-3; d_gene: TRBD2; abundance: once; CDR3aa: CASSSSGGAEDTQYF; CDR3nt: TGTGCCAGCAGTTCTAGCGGGGGGGCGGAAGATACGCAGTATTTT
v_gene: TRBV6-6; j_gene: TRBJ1-6; d_gene: .; abundance: .; CDR3aa: CASSYLNSYNSPLHF; CDR3nt: TGTGCCAGCAGTTACTTAAACTCCTATAATTCACCCCTCCACTTT
v_gene: TRBV28; j_gene: TRBJ1-2; d_gene: .; abundance: once; CDR3aa: CASSPGNYGYTF; CDR3nt: TGTGCCAGCAGTCCCGGTAACTATGGCTACACCTTC
v_gene: TRBV9; j_gene: TRBJ1-2; d_gene: TRBD1; abundance: .; CDR3aa: CASSVRSGQGSRGYTF; CDR3nt: TGTGCCAGCAGCGTGCGATCGGGACAGGGGTCTCGGGGCTACACCTTC
v_gene: TRBV28; j_gene: TRBJ1-1; d_gene: .; abundance: .; CDR3aa: CASSLGLGRTEAFF; CDR3nt: TGTGCCAGCAGTTTAGGTTTGGGGAGGACTGAAGCTTTCTTT
v_gene: TRBV7-9; j_gene: TRBJ2-3; d_gene: TRBD2; abundance: once; CDR3aa: CAVQAGGTDTQYF; CDR3nt: TGTGCCGTACAAGCGGGGGGGACAGATACGCAGTATTTT
v_gene: TRBV7-2; j_gene: TRBJ1-5; d_gene: TRBD1; abundance: .; CDR3aa: CASSYRGEYQPQHF; CDR3nt: TGTGCCAGCAGTTACAGGGGGGAATATCAGCCCCAGCATTTT
v_gene: TRBV13; j_gene: TRBJ1-2; d_gene: .; abundance: .; CDR3aa: CASSPQVNYGYTF; CDR3nt: TGTGCCAGCAGCCCCCAGGTTAACTATGGCTACACCTTC
v_gene: TRBV19; j_gene: TRBJ1-2; d_gene: .; abundance: .; CDR3aa: CASSMTTAGQLNYGYTF; CDR3nt: TGTGCCAGTAGTATGACGACAGCTGGACAACTTAACTATGGCTACACCTTC
v_gene: TRBV6-5; j_gene: TRBJ1-5; d_gene: .; abundance: .; CDR3aa: CASSPDSYSNQPQHF; CDR3nt: TGTGCCAGCAGTCCGGACAGTTATAGCAATCAGCCCCAGCATTTT
v_gene: TRBV7-8; j_gene: TRBJ1-2; d_gene: TRBD1; abundance: .; CDR3aa: CASSSRDRGFDYTF; CDR3nt: TGTGCCAGCAGCTCCCGGGACAGGGGTTTCGACTACACCTTC
v_gene: TRBV18; j_gene: TRBJ1-1; d_gene: .; abundance: .; CDR3aa: CASSPGQTGEAFF; CDR3nt: TGTGCCAGCTCACCAGGCCAGACTGGGGAAGCTTTCTTT
v_gene: TRBV21-1; j_gene: TRBJ2-7; d_gene: .; abundance: .; CDR3aa: CASSGLAEGDEQYF; CDR3nt: TGTGCCAGCAGTGGACTAGCGGAGGGTGACGAGCAGTACTTC
v_gene: TRBV3-1/TRBV3-2; j_gene: TRBJ2-5; d_gene: .; abundance: .; CDR3aa: CASSQVAGLGETQYF; CDR3nt: TGTGCCAGCAGCCAAGTGGCGGGGCTGGGAGAGACCCAGTACTTC
v_gene: TRBV9; j_gene: TRBJ1-3; d_gene: TRBD1; abundance: .; CDR3aa: CASSSAGTGVAGNTIYF; CDR3nt: TGTGCCAGCAGCTCAGCCGGGACAGGGGTTGCAGGAAACACCATATATTTT
v_gene: TRBV10-3; j_gene: TRBJ2-7; d_gene: .; abundance: .; CDR3aa: CAISAFEGQITHEQYF; CDR3nt: TGTGCCATCAGCGCCTTCGAGGGCCAAATTACCCACGAGCAGTACTTC
v_gene: TRBV28; j_gene: TRBJ2-5; d_gene: TRBD1; abundance: .; CDR3aa: CASSEQGQETQYF; CDR3nt: TGTGCCAGCAGTGAACAGGGGCAAGAGACCCAGTACTTC
v_gene: TRBV11-2; j_gene: TRBJ1-2; d_gene: .; abundance: few; CDR3aa: CASSLDPTVGSGYTF; CDR3nt: TGTGCCAGCAGCTTAGATCCCACGGTGGGGAGTGGCTACACCTTC
v_gene: TRBV5-4; j_gene: TRBJ1-1; d_gene: .; abundance: .; CDR3aa: CASSLSRYTEAFF; CDR3nt: TGTGCCAGCAGCTTGTCCCGTTACACTGAAGCTTTCTTT
v_gene: TRBV11-3; j_gene: TRBJ2-1; d_gene: TRBD1; abundance: .; CDR3aa: CASSPEGTVYNEQFF; CDR3nt: TGTGCCAGCAGCCCCGAGGGGACAGTTTACAATGAGCAGTTCTTC
v_gene: TRBV5-1; j_gene: TRBJ2-6; d_gene: .; abundance: .; CDR3aa: CASSLANSGANVLTF; CDR3nt: TGCGCCAGCAGCTTGGCCAACTCTGGGGCCAACGTCCTGACTTTC
v_gene: TRBV7-7; j_gene: TRBJ2-1; d_gene: TRBD2; abundance: .; CDR3aa: CASSPQLSGGDNEQFF; CDR3nt: TGTGCCAGCAGCCCTCAACTTAGCGGGGGGGACAATGAGCAGTTCTTC
v_gene: TRBV28; j_gene: TRBJ1-2; d_gene: .; abundance: .; CDR3aa: CASRLGARGGYTF; CDR3nt: TGTGCCAGCAGATTGGGGGCCCGCGGGGGCTACACCTTC
v_gene: TRBV12-3/TRBV12-4; j_gene: TRBJ1-4; d_gene: .; abundance: .; CDR3aa: CASSASENEKLFF; CDR3nt: TGTGCCAGCAGTGCAAGCGAGAATGAAAAACTGTTTTTT
v_gene: TRBV10-3; j_gene: TRBJ1-1; d_gene: TRBD1; abundance: once; CDR3aa: CATGTGLNTEAFF; CDR3nt: TGTGCCACCGGGACAGGTTTGAACACTGAAGCTTTCTTT